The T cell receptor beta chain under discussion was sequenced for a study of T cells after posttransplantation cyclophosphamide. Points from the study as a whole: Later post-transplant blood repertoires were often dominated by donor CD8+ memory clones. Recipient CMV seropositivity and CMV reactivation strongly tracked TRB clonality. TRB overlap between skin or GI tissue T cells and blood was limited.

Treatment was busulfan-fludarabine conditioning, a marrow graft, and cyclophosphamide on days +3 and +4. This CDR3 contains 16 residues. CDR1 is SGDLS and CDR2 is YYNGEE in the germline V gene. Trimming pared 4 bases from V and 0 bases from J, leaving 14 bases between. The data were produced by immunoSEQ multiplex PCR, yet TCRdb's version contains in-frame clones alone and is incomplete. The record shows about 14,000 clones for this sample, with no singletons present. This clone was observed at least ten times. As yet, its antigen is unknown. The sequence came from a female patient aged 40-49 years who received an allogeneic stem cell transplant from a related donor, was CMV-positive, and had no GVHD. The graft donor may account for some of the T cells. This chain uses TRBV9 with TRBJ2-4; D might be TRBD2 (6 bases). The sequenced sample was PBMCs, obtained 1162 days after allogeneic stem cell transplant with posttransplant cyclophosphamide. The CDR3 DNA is TGTGCCAGCAGCAGAGGGACTTTACTAGCCAAAAACATTCAGTACTTC. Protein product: CASSRGTLLAKNIQYF.